This entry lists 21 T cell receptor beta chains sequenced from one sample in a study of T cells in localized non-small cell lung cancer. Here immunoSEQ multiplex PCR was the method, and the copy in TCRdb shows in-frame clones only, minus some. This sample yields some 25,000 clones, of which around 93% are seen a single time; around 3.9% belongs to the top ten. Sample: peripheral blood, taken before any cancer treatment. The receptors come from a female donor over 55 with stage II squamous cell lung carcinoma.

This clone has only one observation. The chain links TRBV13 to TRBJ2-2; 7 positions match TRBD2. This CDR3 spans 16 amino acids. Unmatched junction bases numbered 7, after V lost 0 bases and J lost 6 bases. Per germline, CDR1 PRHDT and CDR2 FYEKMQ (reference sequence). CDR3 region: CASSLGPGGMSGELFF. The CDR3 coding sequence is TGTGCCAGCAGCTTAGGCCCGGGGGGAATGTCCGGGGAGCTGTTTTTT.

This chain links TRBV5-1 with TRBJ2-5, with D possibly matching TRBD2 (6 bases). The CDR3 consists of 14 residues. Per germline, CDR1 SGHRS and CDR2 YFSETQ. Trimming pared 1 base from V and 3 bases from J, leaving 10 bases between. This chain's CDR3 is CASSLLGGKETQYF. CDR3 bases: TGCGCCAGCAGCTTGTTAGGCGGGAAAGAGACCCAGTACTTC.

The CDR3 sequence: CASSLVGGYGYTF. The CDR3, as DNA: TGTGCCAGCAGTTTAGTCGGGGGCTATGGCTACACCTTC. The gene calls are TRBV27 and TRBJ1-2, with D maybe TRBD1 (5 bases). Germline V gives CDR1 MNHEY, CDR2 SMNVEV (reference sequence). Trimming left V 2 bases short and J 4 bases short, with 8 bases between. This CDR3 has 13 residues.

This chain joins TRBV6-1 and TRBJ1-4, with D unclear. The V end lost 10 bases, the J end lost 8 bases, and 14 bases lay between the germline ends. CDR3 size: 12 residues. CDR1 is MNHNS and CDR2 is SASEGT in the germline V gene. The CDR3: CATQSRFEKLFF. The CDR3 coding sequence is TGTGCCACCCAGTCCCGCTTCGAAAAACTGTTTTTT.

The chain joins TRBV7-2 to TRBJ1-5; D is unresolved. This CDR3 comprises 14 residues. Trimming removed 1 base from V and 5 bases from J, with 9 bases in between. From germline, CDR1 is SGHTA and CDR2 FQGNSA. CDR3 nucleotide sequence: TGTGCCAGCAGCTTAGATGGAGGGTATCAGCCCCAGCATTTT. It translates to CASSLDGGYQPQHF.

This chain joins TRBV30 and TRBJ2-7, with 10 bases identical to TRBD1. Germline CDR1 is GTSNPN and CDR2 is SVGIG (reference sequence). CDR3 size: 16 residues. V gave up 2 bases and J gave up 4 bases; unmatched junction bases: 11. DNA of the CDR3: TGTGCCTGGAGTCCCCCAGCGACAGGGGGCGGATACGAGCAGTACTTC. As protein: CAWSPPATGGGYEQYF.

The chain carries TRBV11-2 and TRBJ2-3; 9 bases are a match to TRBD2. Germline loops: CDR1 SGHAT, CDR2 FQNNGV. The CDR3 loop spans 15 amino acids. Trimming removed 1 base from V and 5 bases from J; junction bases left unmatched: 4. The CDR3 coding sequence is TGTGCCAGCAGCTTAGGCGGGGGGGGTGTAGATACGCAGTATTTT. It codes for CASSLGGGGVDTQYF.

In this sample, this clone turned up once. The DNA for the CDR3 is TGCAGCGCTGGGAGCCAAAATGAGCAGTTCTTC. It specifies CSAGSQNEQFF. The chain carries TRBV29-1 and TRBJ2-1; possible D gene TRBD2, 5 bases. This CDR3 is built from 11 residues. CDR1 is SQVTM, CDR2 ANQGSEA, per germline. V was cut by 7 bases and J by 7 bases, with 11 bases left in between.

This chain links TRBV14 with TRBJ2-1; D gene uncertain. Looked up from germline, CDR1 is SGHDN and CDR2 is FVKESK. The CDR3 is made up of 12 amino acids. Trimming pared 1 base from V and 8 bases from J, leaving 6 bases between. CDR3 bases: TGTGCCAGCAGCCAAGTTCTATATGAGCAGTTCTTC. It translates to CASSQVLYEQFF.

In the case of this clone: The same CDR3 arises from other DNA sequences in this sample as well. The rearrangement uses TRBV27 and TRBJ1-1; the D is unclear. The germline V gene has CDR1 MNHEY and CDR2 SMNVEV (reference sequence). V was shortened by 3 bases and J by 4 bases, with 6 bases between the two germline ends. The CDR3 is 12 amino acids. The CDR3 protein is CASSFLGTEAFF. The CDR3 DNA reads TGTGCCAGCAGTTTTCTCGGCACTGAAGCTTTCTTT.

J is TRBJ1-4 and V is TRBV28; the D is unclear. Germline values: CDR1 MDHEN, CDR2 SYDVKM. This CDR3 has 17 amino acids. Trimming took off 4 bases at V and 0 bases at J, with 15 bases between the two ends. The CDR3 loop reads CASSSVDRMSTNEKLFF. Written as DNA, the CDR3 is TGTGCCAGCAGTTCCGTAGACCGAATGTCAACTAATGAAAAACTGTTTTTT. Full variable domain (rest looked up from reference TRBV28 and TRBJ1-4): DVKVTQSSRYLVKRTGEKVFLECVQDMDHENMFWYRQDPGLGLRLIYFSYDVKMKEKGDIPEGYSVSREKKERFSLILESASTNQTSMYLCASSSVDRMSTNEKLFFGSGTQLSVL.

The V and J genes are TRBV7-2 and TRBJ1-2, with D unclear. CDR3 length: 11 amino acids. Looked up from germline, CDR1 is SGHTA and CDR2 is FQGNSA. V lost 8 bases to trimming and J lost 4 bases, with 8 bases between them. The CDR3 reads CASGNIYGYTF. CDR3 in DNA: TGTGCCAGCGGAAACATCTATGGCTACACCTTC. The full variable domain, rest sourced from reference TRBV7-2 and TRBJ1-2, is GAGVSQSPSNKVTEKGKDVELRCDPISGHTALYWYRQSLGQGLEFLIYFQGNSAPDKSGLPSDRFSAERTGGSVSTLTIQRTQQEDSAVYLCASGNIYGYTFGSGTRLTVV.

The gene calls are TRBV6-6 and TRBJ2-1, with D hard to call. The V gene's germline CDR1 is MNHNY and CDR2 SVGAGI (reference sequence). The CDR3 extends over 14 amino acids. The V gene lost 8 bases and the J gene lost 4 bases, with 15 bases spanning the gap. The CDR3 loop is CASRTGPQYNEQFF. Written as DNA, the CDR3 is TGTGCCAGCCGTACCGGGCCGCAATACAATGAGCAGTTCTTC.

V gene TRBV7-8 combines with J gene TRBJ2-5; 8 bases agree with TRBD1. This CDR3 is built from 14 residues. The germline CDR1 and CDR2 sequences are SGHVS and FQNEAQ. V gave up 3 bases and J gave up 2 bases; unmatched junction bases: 2. The CDR3 sequence is CASSFRGRQETQYF. CDR3 sequence (DNA): TGTGCCAGCAGCTTCAGGGGGCGACAAGAGACCCAGTACTTC.

J is TRBJ2-3 and V is TRBV7-6; D is ambiguous. Germline CDR1 SGHVS, CDR2 FNYEAQ. V was clipped by 5 bases and J by 2 bases, with 2 bases between them. This CDR3 region has 11 residues. This CDR3 is CASSDTDTQYF. Written as DNA, the CDR3 is TGTGCCAGCAGCGACACAGATACGCAGTATTTT.

The chain carries TRBV10-1 and TRBJ2-3; D might be TRBD2 (6 bases). The germline V gene has CDR1 WNHNN and CDR2 SYGVQD (reference sequence). The V and J ends lost 6 bases and 0 bases respectively, with 13 bases between them. CDR3 length equals 15 residues. In DNA, the CDR3 is TGCGCCAGCAGCTCCATCGGGACTAGCACAGATACGCAGTATTTT. This encodes CASSSIGTSTDTQYF.

The V gene is TRBV9, the J gene TRBJ2-7; no clear D. The CDR3 contains 15 residues. Germline CDR1 reads SGDLS; CDR2 reads YYNGEE. V was clipped by 4 bases and J by 2 bases, with 16 bases between them. As DNA, the CDR3 is TGTGCCAGCAGCCCCCAGACGGGCAGAACCTACGAGCAGTACTTC. It is translated as CASSPQTGRTYEQYF.

V gene TRBV15 combines with J gene TRBJ2-5, with 15 nucleotides matching TRBD2. Germline V CDR1 and CDR2: LNHNV, YYDKDF (reference sequence). This CDR3 has 21 amino acids. Trimming took 0 bases from V and 4 from J; bases not matched to a gene: 15. The CDR3 DNA follows: TGTGCCACCAGCAGAGAATCCGGGACTAGCGGGAGGAGATGGGGACGAGAGACCCAGTACTTC. This codes for CATSRESGTSGRRWGRETQYF.

This chain joins TRBV21-1 and TRBJ2-1. TRBV21-1 counts as a pseudogene. The CDR3 length is 17 residues. The CDR3 protein is CASSNIPWFPSYNEQFF. CDR3 in DNA: TGTGCCAGCAGCAATATCCCTTGGTTCCCCTCCTACAATGAGCAGTTCTTC.

This chain links TRBV6-6 with TRBJ1-1; a possible D gene is TRBD1 (5 bases). The V gene lost 4 bases and the J gene lost 1 base, with 10 bases spanning the gap. Per the germline V gene, CDR1 is MNHNY and CDR2 is SVGAGI (reference sequence). This CDR3 contains 14 residues. CDR3 region: CASSFFGGNTEAFF. The CDR3 DNA sequence: TGTGCCAGCAGTTTTTTTGGGGGGAACACTGAAGCTTTCTTT.

The CDR3 sequence is CASSEGGRLLTDTQYF. The CDR3 DNA is TGTGCCAGCAGTGAAGGCGGGAGGCTACTCACAGATACGCAGTATTTT. J is TRBJ2-3 and V is TRBV25-1; 8 bases are a match to TRBD2. Germline V CDR1 and CDR2: MGHDK, SYGVNS. Unmatched junction bases numbered 6, after V lost 2 bases and J lost 2 bases. The CDR3 runs to 16 residues. Using reference TRBV25-1 and TRBJ2-3 for the parts outside the CDR3, the full variable domain is EADIYQTPRYLVIGTGKKITLECSQTMGHDKMYWYQQDPGMELHLIHYSYGVNSTEKGDLSSESTVSRIRTEHFPLTLESARPSHTSQYLCASSEGGRLLTDTQYFGPGTRLTVL.